These 4 T cell receptor beta chains share one sample of origin, sequenced in a study of T cells in Graves' hyperthyroidism and ophthalmopathy. Amplification of TCR beta CDR3 regions was performed using RNA transcripts as template. A first-round RT-PCR of the TCR CDR3 used the HTBI primer set. TCRdb reprocessed the multiplex PCR reads with MiXCR, giving one entry per CDR3 protein. The sample carries nearly 600,000 distinct CDR3 sequences, approximately 15% recorded once. The sequenced material came from blood. The origin of the receptors is a woman younger than 30 with Graves' ophthalmopathy.

This clonotype showed up many times. This chain connects TRBV11-2 to TRBJ2-7; the match to TRBD1 covers 8 bases. The CDR3 is 19 residues long. In germline, CDR1 is SGHAT, CDR2 FQNNGV. With V trimmed by 1 base and J by 3 bases, 17 bases remained unmatched. The CDR3 sequence is CASSLGATRAGGRHYEQYF. In DNA, the CDR3 is TGTGCCAGCAGCTTAGGTGCTACGAGGGCAGGGGGCCGACACTACGAGCAGTACTTC.

This clonotype was seen repeatedly, ten times or more. The V and J genes are TRBV7-2 and TRBJ1-4, with D unresolved. The CDR3 totals 16 residues. V lost 1 base and J 4 bases, leaving 13 bases between the germline ends. Per the germline V gene, CDR1 is SGHTA and CDR2 is FQGNSA. The CDR3 here is CASSLVWRADNEKLFF. The CDR3 nucleotides are TGTGCCAGCAGCTTAGTGTGGCGGGCTGATAATGAAAAACTGTTTTTT.

The table lists this clonotype with a few counts. The genes are TRBV19 and TRBJ2-5; 11 nucleotides match TRBD2. CDR3 length equals 16 residues. In germline, CDR1 is LNHDA, CDR2 SQIVND (reference sequence). The V and J ends lost 4 bases and 5 bases, in that order; junction bases with no gene match: 9. This chain's CDR3 is CASSTSGLAVWETQYF. Here the CDR3 DNA reads TGTGCCAGTAGTACGTCGGGACTAGCGGTATGGGAGACCCAGTACTTC.

This clonotype was counted many times. The V call is TRBV30, the J call TRBJ1-3, with D unclear. Per the germline V gene, CDR1 is GTSNPN and CDR2 is SVGIG (reference sequence). Trimming shortened V by 5 bases and J by 0 bases, and 2 bases separated the two germline ends. This CDR3 comprises 11 residues. The CDR3 DNA reads as TGTGCCTGGGGCTCTGGAAACACCATATATTTT. Protein product: CAWGSGNTIYF.